Shown below are 32 T cell receptor beta chains from a single sample sequenced in a study of OX40 agonist ivuxolimab in advanced cancers. TCRdb's table, derived via immunoSEQ multiplex PCR, lists solely in-frame clones and lacks some. Of 85,000 to 100,000 clones in the sample, 70% to 90% were seen once. The sequenced sample was CD4+ or CD8+ T cells sorted from blood, obtained in a trial of the OX40 agonist ivuxolimab. Source of these receptors: an adult with an advanced solid tumor such as melanoma, head and neck, liver or kidney cancer.

The chain carries TRBV6-6 and TRBJ1-2, with 9 nucleotides matching TRBD1. Germline CDR1 and CDR2: MNHNY and SVGAGI (reference sequence). Trimming took 6 bases from V and 2 from J; bases not matched to a gene: 4. CDR3 length: 14 residues. CDR3 sequence: CASSPGTGNYGYTF. CDR3 sequence (DNA): TGTGCCAGCAGCCCCGGGACAGGGAACTATGGCTACACCTTC.

J is TRBJ2-1 and V is TRBV7-2; D is ambiguous. The CDR3 runs 16 residues. Germline V CDR1 and CDR2: SGHTA, FQGNSA. Deletions cut 1 base from V and 2 bases from J, with 12 bases between. CDR3 loop: CASSLDRQVPYNEQFF. The CDR3, as DNA: TGTGCCAGCAGCTTAGACCGGCAGGTCCCCTACAATGAGCAGTTCTTC.

This clone was detected once. This chain uses TRBV6-5 with TRBJ1-2; no clear D gene. This CDR3 contains 13 residues. CDR1 is MNHEY and CDR2 is SVGAGI in the germline V gene. V was pared by 0 bases and J by 2 bases, with 4 bases between. CDR3 region: CASSYSQNYGYTF. CDR3 sequence (DNA): TGTGCCAGCAGTTACTCACAAAACTATGGCTACACCTTC.

This clone was observed a single time. The chain couples TRBV14 to TRBJ2-7, with D uncertain. Germline CDR1 reads SGHDN; CDR2 reads FVKESK. This CDR3 contains 13 residues. The V end lost 4 bases, the J end lost 3 bases, and 10 bases lay between the germline ends. CDR3 protein: CASSLVPGYEQYF. CDR3 sequence (DNA): TGTGCCAGCAGCCTCGTCCCCGGCTACGAGCAGTACTTC.

This chain uses TRBV7-3 with TRBJ1-2, with D perhaps matching TRBD1 (6 bases). Trimming cost V 5 bases and J 3 bases, with 19 bases left between them. Germline V CDR1 and CDR2: SGHTA, FQGTGA. The CDR3 contains 16 residues. The CDR3 loop reads CASSPHAGGRDYGYTF. DNA for the CDR3: TGTGCCAGCAGCCCCCATGCCGGGGGGCGGGACTATGGCTACACCTTC. Using reference TRBV7-3 and TRBJ1-2 for the parts outside the CDR3, the full variable domain is GAGVSQTPSNKVTEKGKYVELRCDPISGHTALYWYRQSLGQGPEFLIYFQGTGAADDSGLPNDRFFAVRPEGSVSTLKIQRTERGDSAVYLCASSPHAGGRDYGYTFGSGTRLTVV.

J is TRBJ1-4 and V is TRBV27; unclear D gene. Germline V gene sequence: CDR1 MNHEY, CDR2 SMNVEV (reference sequence). V was pared by 4 bases and J by 0 bases, with 21 bases between. The CDR3 has 19 residues. The CDR3 DNA follows: TGTGCCAGCAGTTCACGCGGAAGATGGCTTAAAGCAACTAATGAAAAACTGTTTTTT. The encoded protein is CASSSRGRWLKATNEKLFF.

CDR3 sequence: CASSSSQGFKVGGYTF. CDR3 sequence (DNA): TGTGCCAGCAGCTCCTCTCAGGGCTTCAAGGTGGGAGGCTACACCTTC. The genes are TRBV5-5 and TRBJ1-2, with D maybe TRBD1 (5 bases). The V end was cut by 3 bases, the J end by 8 bases, with 23 bases between. The CDR3 is made up of 16 amino acids. In germline, CDR1 is SGHKS, CDR2 YYEKEE (reference sequence). Looking up the rest from reference TRBV5-5 and TRBJ1-2 gives the full variable domain: DAGVTQSPTHLIKTRGQQVTLRCSPISGHKSVSWYQQVLGQGPQFIFQYYEKEERGRGNFPDRFSARQFPNYSSELNVNALLLGDSALYLCASSSSQGFKVGGYTFGSGTRLTVV.

This clone was seen a handful of times. The chain is built from TRBV4-1 and TRBJ1-6; tentative D call: TRBD1 (5 bases). Trimming pared 3 bases from V and 10 bases from J, leaving 22 bases between. CDR3 length: 17 residues. Germline V lookup: CDR1 MGHRA, CDR2 YSYEKL. The CDR3 nucleotides read TGCGCCAGCAGCCAGAGTGCCCCCGGGACCAGTATGTCACCCCTCCACTTT. Encoded protein: CASSQSAPGTSMSPLHF.

V gene TRBV19 combines with J gene TRBJ1-6; 9 bases fit TRBD1. The junction had 8 bases not matched to a gene; V was cut back by 5 bases and J by 9 bases. Per the germline V gene, CDR1 is LNHDA and CDR2 is SQIVND (reference sequence). This CDR3 spans 15 amino acids. CDR3 coding DNA: TGTGCCAGTAGTTATCAGGACAGGGGTTTTTCACCCCTCCACTTT. As protein: CASSYQDRGFSPLHF.

V gene TRBV5-1 combines with J gene TRBJ2-5; 7 bases are a match to TRBD1. J was trimmed by 5 bases and V by 2 bases; bases with no gene match: 15. CDR1 and CDR2 from the germline V gene are SGHRS and YFSETQ. This CDR3 spans 17 amino acids. Written as DNA, the CDR3 is TGCGCCAGCAGCTTCAGACCGAGGGGGCAGCCGTGGGAGACCCAGTACTTC. As protein: CASSFRPRGQPWETQYF.

This clone was observed once. The J gene is TRBJ2-3, the V gene TRBV9; 7 bases line up with TRBD1. The CDR3 sequence is 15 residues long. Germline V gene lookup returns CDR1 SGDLS and CDR2 YYNGEE. Trimming cost V 3 bases and J 1 base; bases outside gene matches: 5. CDR3: CASSEGAMGTDTQYF. The CDR3 DNA reads TGTGCCAGCAGCGAGGGGGCTATGGGCACAGATACGCAGTATTTT.

The V and J genes are TRBV5-1 and TRBJ2-3, with 9 bases that match TRBD1. The CDR3 contains 15 residues. The V gene's germline CDR1 is SGHRS and CDR2 YFSETQ. V dropped 7 bases and J dropped 0; count of bases not matched to a gene: 6. CDR3 sequence (DNA): TGCGCCAGCTACGAACAGGGGGCTAGCACAGATACGCAGTATTTT. Encoded protein: CASYEQGASTDTQYF.

Remarks on this clone: It is unclear where the CDR3 begins or ends on the DNA, so no DNA is shown, and the CDR3 is as TCRdb lists it. The J gene is TRBJ1-1, the V gene TRBV21-1. TRBV21-1 is reported as a pseudogene. Both ends counted, the CDR3 spans 14 residues. CDR3 loop: CASSKVGEGTEAFF.

The chain links TRBV6-4 to TRBJ1-1, with D unclear. This CDR3 region has 14 residues. Germline loops: CDR1 MRHNA, CDR2 SNTAGT. Trimming shortened V by 10 bases and J by 0 bases, and 15 bases separated the two germline ends. The CDR3 DNA reads TGTGCCACTCGCCTGACAAACATGAACACTGAAGCTTTCTTT. Translated, it gives CATRLTNMNTEAFF.

The chain employs TRBV7-2 and TRBJ2-3; possible D gene TRBD2, 5 bases. Looked up from germline, CDR1 is SGHTA and CDR2 is FQGNSA. Trimming stripped 1 base from V and 2 bases from J, with 13 bases between. The CDR3 contains 16 residues. The CDR3 region has the DNA TGTGCCAGCAGCTTAGTGGCTAGCCAAACCACAGATACGCAGTATTTT. It specifies CASSLVASQTTDTQYF.

The genes are TRBV18 and TRBJ1-6; 9 bases match TRBD1. Losses at the gene ends were 6 bases for V and 6 bases for J; bases not matched to a gene: 9. CDR1 is KGHSH and CDR2 is LQKENI in the germline V gene. This CDR3 contains 16 residues. The CDR3 nucleotides read TGTGCCAGCTCCCGGGGACAGGGAGCGGGTAATTCACCCCTCCACTTT. It specifies CASSRGQGAGNSPLHF.

CDR3 sequence: CASSSHGLSMNTEAFF. The CDR3 region has the DNA TGTGCCAGCAGTTCTCACGGCCTGTCCATGAACACTGAAGCTTTCTTT. This chain uses TRBV28 with TRBJ1-1, with D unresolved. Trimming removed 4 bases from V and 0 bases from J, with 15 bases in between. The germline gives CDR1 MDHEN, CDR2 SYDVKM. The CDR3 runs 16 residues.

The gene calls are TRBV28 and TRBJ1-5; TRBD1 agrees at 10 bases. Trimming cost V 6 bases and J 4 bases; bases outside gene matches: 0. This CDR3 region has 13 residues. The germline V gene has CDR1 MDHEN and CDR2 SYDVKM. The CDR3 here is CASRGQGNQPQHF. The CDR3 DNA sequence: TGTGCCAGCAGGGGACAGGGGAATCAGCCCCAGCATTTT. Variable domain in full (rest from reference TRBV28 and TRBJ1-5): DVKVTQSSRYLVKRTGEKVFLECVQDMDHENMFWYRQDPGLGLRLIYFSYDVKMKEKGDIPEGYSVSREKKERFSLILESASTNQTSMYLCASRGQGNQPQHFGDGTRLSIL.

V usage is TRBV2 and J usage is TRBJ1-4; perhaps TRBD1 as D (6 bases). Trimming removed 4 bases from V and 6 bases from J, with 12 bases in between. This CDR3 is 14 amino acids long. Germline CDR1 SNHLY, CDR2 FYNNEI. The CDR3 DNA reads TGTGCCAGCAGTGGGGACAAGAGTTATGAAAAACTGTTTTTT. This gives the protein CASSGDKSYEKLFF. Full variable domain (missing parts from reference TRBV2 and TRBJ1-4): EPEVTQTPSHQVTQMGQEVILRCVPISNHLYFYWYRQILGQKVEFLVSFYNNEISEKSEIFDDQFSVERPDGSNFTLKIRSTKLEDSAMYFCASSGDKSYEKLFFGSGTQLSVL.

V usage is TRBV5-6 and J usage is TRBJ1-2; unclear D gene. The CDR3 totals 16 residues. Trimming cost V 0 bases and J 3 bases, with 15 bases left between them. From germline, CDR1 is SGHDT and CDR2 YYEEEE. This CDR3 is CASSLARGSGDYGYTF. In DNA, the CDR3 is TGTGCCAGCAGCTTGGCCCGTGGTAGTGGGGACTATGGCTACACCTTC.

The chain is built from TRBV11-3 and TRBJ2-2; D possibly uses TRBD1 or TRBD2 (6 bases each). V was shortened by 1 base and J by 1 base, with 13 bases between the two germline ends. This CDR3 has 17 amino acids. Germline V CDR1 and CDR2: SGHNT, YENEEA. For the CDR3, the DNA is TGTGCCAGCAGCTTAGTTTGGGGGGCAGGGAACACCGGGGAGCTGTTTTTT. Its translation: CASSLVWGAGNTGELFF.

The rearrangement links TRBV9 to TRBJ2-2; possibly TRBD2 for D (7 bases). CDR1 is SGDLS, CDR2 YYNGEE, per germline. The CDR3 sequence is 16 residues long. V lost 4 bases to trimming and J lost 7 bases, with 20 bases between them. CDR3 in amino acids: CASSRAGATRGGELFF. CDR3 nucleotides: TGTGCCAGCAGCCGTGCGGGGGCAACTCGGGGCGGGGAGCTGTTTTTT.

The CDR3 spells CASSLDRGEQYF. The CDR3 nucleotides are TGCGCCAGCAGCCTTGATCGGGGCGAGCAGTACTTC. The V call is TRBV10-2, the J call TRBJ2-7; a weak D match, TRBD2 (5 bases). The CDR3 totals 12 residues. Trimming pared 6 bases from V and 6 bases from J, leaving 12 bases between. Germline V gene sequence: CDR1 WSHSY, CDR2 SAAADI.

The chain carries TRBV27 and TRBJ1-5; TRBD1 matches 9 bases. Looked up from germline, CDR1 is MNHEY and CDR2 is SMNVEV (reference sequence). This CDR3 contains 16 residues. The junction had 10 bases not matched to a gene; V was cut back by 5 bases and J by 5 bases. In nucleotides, the CDR3 is TGTGCCAGCAGTCCTGGGACAGGGACTTTAGATCAGCCCCAGCATTTT. Residues: CASSPGTGTLDQPQHF.

This chain joins TRBV19 and TRBJ2-3; 8 bases align to TRBD2. Per the germline V gene, CDR1 is LNHDA and CDR2 is SQIVND (reference sequence). V shed 4 bases, J shed 3 bases, and the junction held 6 bases outside the gene matches. The CDR3 runs 15 residues. CDR3 amino acids: CASSTRTSLTDTQYF. CDR3 coding DNA: TGTGCCAGTAGTACCCGGACTAGCCTGACAGATACGCAGTATTTT.

V is TRBV7-8 and J is TRBJ1-3; 7 bases are shared with TRBD1. This CDR3 has 18 residues. Germline V CDR1 and CDR2: SGHVS, FQNEAQ. Unmatched junction bases numbered 10, after V lost 2 bases and J lost 0 bases. The CDR3 nucleotides are TGTGCCAGCAGCTTAAGCCGGGACAGTTTCTTCTCTGGAAACACCATATATTTT. Protein: CASSLSRDSFFSGNTIYF. Drawing the rest from reference TRBV7-8 and TRBJ1-3, the complete variable domain is GAGVSQSPRYKVAKRGQDVALRCDPISGHVSLFWYQQALGQGPEFLTYFQNEAQLDKSGLPSDRFFAERPEGSVSTLKIQRTQQEDSAVYLCASSLSRDSFFSGNTIYFGEGSWLTVV.

CDR3 DNA sequence: TGTGCCAGCAGTCTTCATCGACAGGACAATCAGCCCCAGCATTTT. This translates into CASSLHRQDNQPQHF. The chain recombines TRBV28 with TRBJ1-5, with D possibly TRBD1 on 6 matching bases. The CDR3 sequence is 15 residues long. Trimming stripped 5 bases from V and 3 bases from J, with 14 bases between. Germline V gene sequence: CDR1 MDHEN, CDR2 SYDVKM.

This clone has just a few counts. The DNA of the CDR3 is TGTGCCAGCAGTGAAGAGGGCAGGGGGATCGCTTTCTTT. Translating it yields CASSEEGRGIAFF. V gene TRBV2 combines with J gene TRBJ1-1, with TRBD1 matching over 7 bases. V lost 1 base and J lost 11; bases outside the gene matches: 7. The CDR3 has 13 amino acids. From germline, CDR1 is SNHLY and CDR2 FYNNEI.

The genes are TRBV7-9 and TRBJ1-4; perhaps TRBD1 as D (5 bases). Trimming stripped 3 bases from V and 4 bases from J, with 12 bases between. The CDR3 length is 15 residues. Germline lookup yields CDR1 SEHNR and CDR2 FQNEAQ (reference sequence). The CDR3 loop is CASSFQGGDNEKLFF. The DNA for the CDR3 is TGTGCCAGCAGCTTTCAGGGAGGGGATAATGAAAAACTGTTTTTT.

The J gene is TRBJ1-1, the V gene TRBV30; D unclear. The CDR3 spans 16 residues. V gave up 0 bases and J gave up 2 bases, with 16 bases separating them. Germline CDR1 GTSNPN, CDR2 SVGIG (reference sequence). This chain's CDR3 is CAWSVGVWAGNTEAFF. Written as DNA, the CDR3 is TGTGCCTGGAGTGTGGGAGTGTGGGCGGGAAACACTGAAGCTTTCTTT.

The V gene is TRBV7-9, the J gene TRBJ2-3, with D possibly called TRBD1 or TRBD2 (6 bases each). The CDR3 covers 12 residues. V was pared by 11 bases and J by 8 bases, with 17 bases between. Germline CDR1 is SEHNR and CDR2 is FQNEAQ (reference sequence). This CDR3 reads CAASSGARTQYF. The CDR3 bases are TGTGCCGCTTCATCGGGGGCGCGTACGCAGTATTTT. Supplemented by reference TRBV7-9 and TRBJ2-3, the full variable domain reads DTGVSQNPRHKITKRGQNVTFRCDPISEHNRLYWYRQTLGQGPEFLTYFQNEAQLEKSRLLSDRFSAERPKGSFSTLEIQRTEQGDSAMYLCAASSGARTQYFGPGTRLTVL.

V gene TRBV6-6 combines with J gene TRBJ1-4; possible D gene TRBD1, 5 bases. The CDR3 consists of 15 residues. Trimming removed 8 bases from V and 0 bases from J, with 13 bases in between. In germline, CDR1 is MNHNY, CDR2 SVGAGI (reference sequence). The CDR3 bases are TGTGCCAGCCGCCGGGACCCAGCAACTAATGAAAAACTGTTTTTT. Its protein is CASRRDPATNEKLFF.